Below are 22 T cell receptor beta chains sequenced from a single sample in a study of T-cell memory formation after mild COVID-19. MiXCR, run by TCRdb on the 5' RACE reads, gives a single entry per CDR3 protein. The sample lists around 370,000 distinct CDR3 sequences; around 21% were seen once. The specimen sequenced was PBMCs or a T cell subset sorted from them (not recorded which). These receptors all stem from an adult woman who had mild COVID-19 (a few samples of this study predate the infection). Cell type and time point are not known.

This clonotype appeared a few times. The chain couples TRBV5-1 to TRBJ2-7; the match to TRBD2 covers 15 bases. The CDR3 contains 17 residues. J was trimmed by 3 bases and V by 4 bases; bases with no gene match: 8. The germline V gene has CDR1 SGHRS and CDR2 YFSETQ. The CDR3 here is CASSPGLAGGGFYEQYF. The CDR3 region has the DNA TGCGCCAGCAGCCCGGGACTAGCGGGGGGAGGGTTCTACGAGCAGTACTTC.

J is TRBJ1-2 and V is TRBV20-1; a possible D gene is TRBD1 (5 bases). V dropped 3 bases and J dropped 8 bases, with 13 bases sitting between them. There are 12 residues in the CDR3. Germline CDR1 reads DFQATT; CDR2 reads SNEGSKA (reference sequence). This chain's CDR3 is CSASDRQRGYTF. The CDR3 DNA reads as TGCAGTGCTAGTGACAGACAAAGAGGCTACACCTTC.

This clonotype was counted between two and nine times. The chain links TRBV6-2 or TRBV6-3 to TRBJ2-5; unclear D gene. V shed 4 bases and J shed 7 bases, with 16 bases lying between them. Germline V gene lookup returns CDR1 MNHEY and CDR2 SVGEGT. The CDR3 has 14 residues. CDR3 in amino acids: CASSSLRDPGTQYF. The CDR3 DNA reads TGTGCCAGCAGTTCCTTAAGAGACCCGGGGACCCAGTACTTC.

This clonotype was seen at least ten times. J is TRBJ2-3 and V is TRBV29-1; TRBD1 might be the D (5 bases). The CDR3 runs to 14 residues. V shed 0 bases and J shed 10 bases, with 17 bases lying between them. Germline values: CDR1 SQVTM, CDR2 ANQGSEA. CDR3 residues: CSVEDQYFQGSQYF. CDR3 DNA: TGCAGCGTTGAAGATCAGTATTTTCAGGGTTCGCAGTATTTT.

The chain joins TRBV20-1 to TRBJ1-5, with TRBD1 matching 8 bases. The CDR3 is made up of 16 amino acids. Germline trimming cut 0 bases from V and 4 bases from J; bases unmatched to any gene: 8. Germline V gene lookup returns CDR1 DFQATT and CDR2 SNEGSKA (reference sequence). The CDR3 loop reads CSARDRGTGGNQPQHF. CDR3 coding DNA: TGCAGTGCTAGAGATAGGGGAACAGGGGGAAATCAGCCCCAGCATTTT.

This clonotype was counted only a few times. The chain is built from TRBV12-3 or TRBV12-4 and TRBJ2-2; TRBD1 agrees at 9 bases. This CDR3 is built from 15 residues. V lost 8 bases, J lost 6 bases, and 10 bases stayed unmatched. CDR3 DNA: TGTGCCAGCGCATGGGGACAGGGCTCTTCCGGGGAGCTGTTTTTT. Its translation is CASAWGQGSSGELFF.

CDR3 sequence (DNA): TGCAGTGTTCGTGACTCGGGCGGGGCGGCGGACACAGATACGCAGTATTTT. Protein sequence: CSVRDSGGAADTDTQYF. The rearrangement joins TRBV20-1 to TRBJ2-3; a possible D gene is TRBD2 (6 bases). CDR1 is DFQATT and CDR2 is SNEGSKA in the germline V gene (reference sequence). The CDR3 contains 17 residues. V gave up 7 bases and J gave up 2 bases, with 25 bases separating them.

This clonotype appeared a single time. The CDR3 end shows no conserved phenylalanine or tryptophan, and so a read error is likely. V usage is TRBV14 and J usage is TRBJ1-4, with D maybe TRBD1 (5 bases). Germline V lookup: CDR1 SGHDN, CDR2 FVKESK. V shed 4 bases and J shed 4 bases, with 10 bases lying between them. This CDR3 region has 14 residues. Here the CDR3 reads CASSPRGGNEKLFL. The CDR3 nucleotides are TGTGCCAGCAGCCCCCGGGGGGGTAATGAAAAACTGTTTCTT.

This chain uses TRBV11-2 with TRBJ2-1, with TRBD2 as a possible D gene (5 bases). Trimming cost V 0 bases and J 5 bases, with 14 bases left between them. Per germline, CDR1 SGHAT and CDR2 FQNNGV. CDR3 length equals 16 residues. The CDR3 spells CASSLDPVRRDNEQFF. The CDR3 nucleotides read TGTGCCAGCAGCTTAGATCCTGTCCGGCGGGACAATGAGCAGTTCTTC. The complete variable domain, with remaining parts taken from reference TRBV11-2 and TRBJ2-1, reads EAGVAQSPRYKIIEKRQSVAFWCNPISGHATLYWYQQILGQGPKLLIQFQNNGVVDDSQLPKDRFSAERLKGVDSTLKIQPAKLEDSAVYLCASSLDPVRRDNEQFFGPGTRLTVL.

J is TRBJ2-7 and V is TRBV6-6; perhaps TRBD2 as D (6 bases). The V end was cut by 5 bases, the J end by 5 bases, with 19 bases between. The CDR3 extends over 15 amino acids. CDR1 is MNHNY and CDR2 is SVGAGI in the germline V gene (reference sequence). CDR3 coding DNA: TGTGCCAGCAGTGATTTTGCGGGAACATTCCACGAGCAGTACTTC. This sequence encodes CASSDFAGTFHEQYF.

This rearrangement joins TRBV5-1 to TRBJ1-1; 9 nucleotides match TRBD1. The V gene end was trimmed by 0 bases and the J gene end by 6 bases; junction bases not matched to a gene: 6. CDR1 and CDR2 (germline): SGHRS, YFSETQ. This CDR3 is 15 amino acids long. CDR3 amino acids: CASSLGDRVLAEAFF. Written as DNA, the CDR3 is TGCGCCAGCAGCTTGGGGGACAGGGTTTTGGCTGAAGCTTTCTTT.

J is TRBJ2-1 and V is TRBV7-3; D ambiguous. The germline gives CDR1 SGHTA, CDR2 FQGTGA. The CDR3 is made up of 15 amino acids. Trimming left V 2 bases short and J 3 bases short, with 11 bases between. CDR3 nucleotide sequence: TGTGCCAGCAGCTTATTGCTAACCCTCTACAATGAGCAGTTCTTC. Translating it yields CASSLLLTLYNEQFF.

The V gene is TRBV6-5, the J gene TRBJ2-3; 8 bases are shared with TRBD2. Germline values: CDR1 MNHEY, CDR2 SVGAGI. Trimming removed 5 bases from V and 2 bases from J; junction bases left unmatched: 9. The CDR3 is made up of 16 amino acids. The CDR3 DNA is TGTGCCAGCAGTCAGCTACTAGCGGACAACACAGATACGCAGTATTTT. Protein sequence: CASSQLLADNTDTQYF.

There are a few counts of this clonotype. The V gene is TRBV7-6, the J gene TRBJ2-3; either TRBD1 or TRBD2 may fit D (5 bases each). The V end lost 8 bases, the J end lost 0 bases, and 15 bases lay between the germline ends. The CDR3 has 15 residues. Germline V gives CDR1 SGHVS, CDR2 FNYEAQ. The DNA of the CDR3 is TGTGCCAGCCAGGGTGCGGGTACTAGCACAGATACGCAGTATTTT. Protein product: CASQGAGTSTDTQYF.

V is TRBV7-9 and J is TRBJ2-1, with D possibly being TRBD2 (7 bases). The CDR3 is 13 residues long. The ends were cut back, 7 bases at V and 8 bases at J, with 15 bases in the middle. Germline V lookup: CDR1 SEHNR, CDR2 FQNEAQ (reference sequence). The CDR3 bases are TGTGCCAGCAAAGGGGGGGCAGGTTATGAGCAGTTCTTC. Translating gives CASKGGAGYEQFF.

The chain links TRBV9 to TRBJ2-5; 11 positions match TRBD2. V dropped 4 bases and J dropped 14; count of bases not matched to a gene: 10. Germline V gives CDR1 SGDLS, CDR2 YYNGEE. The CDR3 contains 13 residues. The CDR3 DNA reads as TGTGCCAGCAGCCCGGGACTAGCGGACAGAGTTTACTTC. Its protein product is CASSPGLADRVYF.

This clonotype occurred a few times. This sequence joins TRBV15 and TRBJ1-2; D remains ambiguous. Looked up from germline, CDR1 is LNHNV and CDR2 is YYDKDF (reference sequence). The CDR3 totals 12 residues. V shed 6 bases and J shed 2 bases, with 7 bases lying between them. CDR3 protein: CATRGTNYGYTF. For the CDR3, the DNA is TGTGCCACCAGGGGAACGAACTATGGCTACACCTTC.

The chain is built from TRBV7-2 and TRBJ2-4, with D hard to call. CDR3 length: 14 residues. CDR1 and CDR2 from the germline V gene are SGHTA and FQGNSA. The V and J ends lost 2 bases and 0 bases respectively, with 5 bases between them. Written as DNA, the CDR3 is TGTGCCAGCAGCTTATCAGTAGCCAAAAACATTCAGTACTTC. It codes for CASSLSVAKNIQYF.

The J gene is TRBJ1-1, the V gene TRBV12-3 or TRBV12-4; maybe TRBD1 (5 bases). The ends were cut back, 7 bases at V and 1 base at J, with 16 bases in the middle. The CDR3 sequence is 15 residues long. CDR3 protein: CASKPAQGGNTEAFF. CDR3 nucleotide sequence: TGTGCCAGCAAACCGGCCCAGGGCGGGAACACTGAAGCTTTCTTT.

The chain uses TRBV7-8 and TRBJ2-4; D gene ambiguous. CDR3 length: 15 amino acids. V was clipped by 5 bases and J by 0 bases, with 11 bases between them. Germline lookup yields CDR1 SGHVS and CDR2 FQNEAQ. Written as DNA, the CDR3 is TGTGCCAGCAGCCAAGCTTATCTAGCCAAAAACATTCAGTACTTC. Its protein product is CASSQAYLAKNIQYF.

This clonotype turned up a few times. CDR3 in DNA: TGTGCCAGCAGCCTGGTTGGCGGGTCTCAAGAGACCCAGTACTTC. It is translated as CASSLVGGSQETQYF. The chain uses TRBV7-9 and TRBJ2-5; tentatively, D is TRBD2 (5 bases). The V end was cut by 5 bases, the J end by 2 bases, with 15 bases between. This CDR3 comprises 15 residues. Germline V gives CDR1 SEHNR, CDR2 FQNEAQ (reference sequence).

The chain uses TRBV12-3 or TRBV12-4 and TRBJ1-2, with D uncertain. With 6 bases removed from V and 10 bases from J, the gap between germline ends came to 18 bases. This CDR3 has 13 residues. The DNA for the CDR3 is TGTGCCAGCAGCGGCGACCCGGGCCACCTCTACACCTTC. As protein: CASSGDPGHLYTF.